These 30 T cell receptor beta chains were all obtained from the same sample, sequenced in a study of long-term antiretroviral therapy in people with HIV. Sequencing used immunoSEQ v3.0 at survey level. Repertoires were generated with immunoSEQ multiplex PCR, while TCRdb's copy carries only in-frame clones and drops some. The sample has fewer than 45,000 clones; 65% to 90% are singletons. The source material was unsorted PBMCs, sampled 0.3 years after starting antiretroviral therapy. The source is a man in his late teens or twenties with HIV.

The V and J genes are TRBV25-1 and TRBJ1-6, with D perhaps matching TRBD1 (6 bases). This CDR3 contains 15 residues. CDR1 and CDR2 from the germline V gene are MGHDK and SYGVNS. V lost 2 bases to trimming and J lost 10 bases, with 15 bases between them. The chain's CDR3 is CASSEQGNLRSPLHF. CDR3 sequence (DNA): TGTGCCAGCAGTGAACAGGGGAACCTTCGGTCACCCCTCCACTTT.

The genes are TRBV6-4 and TRBJ2-7; D gene unclear. The CDR3 sequence is 13 residues long. Germline V gene lookup returns CDR1 MRHNA and CDR2 SNTAGT. V dropped 6 bases and J dropped 8 bases, with 17 bases sitting between them. The CDR3 is CASSDGPGPQQYF. CDR3 sequence (DNA): TGTGCCAGCAGCGACGGACCCGGCCCCCAGCAGTACTTC.

The V call is TRBV10-3, the J call TRBJ1-2, with D perhaps TRBD1 (5 bases). CDR3 length: 13 residues. Germline assignment: CDR1 ENHRY and CDR2 SYGVKD. V was cut by 6 bases and J by 6 bases, with 14 bases left in between. CDR3 protein: CAIRLDSPDGYTF. The CDR3 bases are TGTGCCATCAGGCTAGACAGTCCGGATGGCTACACCTTC.

This clone showed up just a few times. V usage is TRBV5-1 and J usage is TRBJ2-7, with TRBD1 matching over 11 bases. Germline CDR1 SGHRS, CDR2 YFSETQ. Losses at the gene ends were 0 bases for V and 6 bases for J; bases not matched to a gene: 2. The CDR3 sequence is 14 residues long. The CDR3 sequence: CASSLVGQGAEQYF. The CDR3, as DNA: TGCGCCAGCAGCTTGGTCGGACAGGGGGCCGAGCAGTACTTC.

This chain links TRBV6-7 with TRBJ2-2; TRBD2 is a possible D gene (5 bases). TRBV6-7 is identified as an open reading frame with a role that is uncertain. V shed 0 bases and J shed 3 bases, with 35 bases lying between them. The CDR3 runs 24 residues. Here the CDR3 reads CASSYSAELGRGDLWRFYTGELFF. Written as DNA, the CDR3 is TGTGCCAGCAGTTACTCGGCGGAACTCGGACGGGGAGATTTATGGCGGTTCTACACCGGGGAGCTGTTTTTT.

V and J are TRBV27 and TRBJ1-2, with D maybe TRBD1 (6 bases). Germline V lookup: CDR1 MNHEY, CDR2 SMNVEV (reference sequence). The CDR3 consists of 14 residues. Between the trimmed V and J ends, which lost 4 bases and 6 bases, there was a span of 15 bases. CDR3 region: CASSSRSGVHGYTF. The CDR3 region has the DNA TGTGCCAGCAGTTCCCGGTCAGGGGTGCATGGCTACACCTTC.

The chain has TRBV6-6 and TRBJ1-4; D is ambiguous. This CDR3 comprises 13 residues. V lost 6 bases and J lost 8, with 13 bases in between. The germline gives CDR1 MNHNY, CDR2 SVGAGI (reference sequence). The CDR3 bases are TGTGCCAGCAGCGGGTCGAGTTACGAAAAACTGTTTTTT. This gives the protein CASSGSSYEKLFF.

The rearrangement uses TRBV29-1 and TRBJ2-5; no definite D call. V gave up 6 bases and J gave up 0 bases, with 14 bases separating them. The V gene's germline CDR1 is SQVTM and CDR2 ANQGSEA. This CDR3 has 14 amino acids. The CDR3 nucleotides are TGCAGCGTCCTCGGGCACCGGTACCAAGAGACCCAGTACTTC. Its translation is CSVLGHRYQETQYF.

V is TRBV6-6 and J is TRBJ1-5, with unresolved D. Trimming removed 2 bases at V and 1 base at J, with 6 bases between. This CDR3 has 14 amino acids. Looked up from germline, CDR1 is MNHNY and CDR2 is SVGAGI (reference sequence). The CDR3, as DNA: TGTGCCAGCAGTTACCCTGAGAGCAATCAGCCCCAGCATTTT. It encodes CASSYPESNQPQHF.

J is TRBJ2-1 and V is TRBV19; 7 nucleotides agree with TRBD1. From germline, CDR1 is LNHDA and CDR2 SQIVND (reference sequence). The V segment lost 7 bases and the J segment 6 bases; nucleotides outside the gene matches: 9. The CDR3 spans 14 residues. The CDR3 sequence: CASNDRVYRNEQFF. The CDR3 DNA is TGTGCCAGTAACGACAGGGTGTATCGCAATGAGCAGTTCTTC.

Only a few counts were recorded for this clone. The chain links TRBV7-3 to TRBJ2-2; 9 bases line up with TRBD2. The germline V gene encodes CDR1 SGHTA and CDR2 FQGTGA. This CDR3 comprises 15 residues. V lost 2 bases and J lost 7; bases outside the gene matches: 5. CDR3 residues: CASSLAGGQGGELFF. DNA of the CDR3: TGTGCCAGCAGCTTAGCGGGGGGGCAAGGCGGGGAGCTGTTTTTT. The whole variable domain, filled in from reference TRBV7-3 and TRBJ2-2, reads GAGVSQTPSNKVTEKGKYVELRCDPISGHTALYWYRQSLGQGPEFLIYFQGTGAADDSGLPNDRFFAVRPEGSVSTLKIQRTERGDSAVYLCASSLAGGQGGELFFGEGSRLTVL.

This sequence joins TRBV27 and TRBJ2-1; D not certain. The CDR3 is 13 amino acids. The germline CDR1 and CDR2 sequences are MNHEY and SMNVEV (reference sequence). V lost 2 bases and J 7 bases, leaving 9 bases between the germline ends. The CDR3: CASSLGPTNEQFF. The CDR3 coding sequence is TGTGCCAGCAGTTTAGGGCCCACAAATGAGCAGTTCTTC.

V and J are TRBV5-1 and TRBJ2-7, with 10 positions matching TRBD1. J was trimmed by 1 base and V by 5 bases; bases with no gene match: 3. The CDR3 contains 14 residues. The germline V gene encodes CDR1 SGHRS and CDR2 YFSETQ. DNA for the CDR3: TGCGCCAGCAGGGGACAGGGGTTTTCCTACGAGCAGTACTTC. Amino acids: CASRGQGFSYEQYF.

The chain recombines TRBV18 with TRBJ2-7; TRBD1 or TRBD2 may be the D gene (5 bases each). Germline CDR1 reads KGHSH; CDR2 reads LQKENI. V shed 6 bases and J shed 3 bases, with 15 bases lying between them. This CDR3 is 14 amino acids long. CDR3 region: CASSPGTADYEQYF. The CDR3, as DNA: TGTGCCAGCTCTCCCGGGACCGCTGACTACGAGCAGTACTTC.

The chain uses TRBV11-1 and TRBJ2-1; D is tentatively TRBD1 or TRBD2 (5 bases each). Trimming shortened V by 5 bases and J by 0 bases, and 17 bases separated the two germline ends. Germline V CDR1 and CDR2: SGHAT, FQDESV (reference sequence). The CDR3 spans 17 residues. CDR3 coding DNA: TGTGCCAGCAGCCGCAGAGGGGCGGGCAGCTCCTACAATGAGCAGTTCTTC. It is translated as CASSRRGAGSSYNEQFF.

The chain joins TRBV6-5 to TRBJ2-1; D not certain. V lost 0 bases to trimming and J lost 1 base, with 4 bases between them. CDR3 length: 14 residues. CDR1 is MNHEY, CDR2 SVGAGI, per germline. This CDR3 reads CASSYSPSYNEQFF. CDR3 coding DNA: TGTGCCAGCAGTTACTCCCCGTCCTACAATGAGCAGTTCTTC.

Concerning this clone: This sample includes further DNA sequences coding for the same CDR3. J is TRBJ1-4 and V is TRBV7-6, with 7 bases that match TRBD1. CDR3 size: 15 residues. Losses at the gene ends were 5 bases for V and 0 bases for J; bases not matched to a gene: 3. CDR1 is SGHVS and CDR2 is FNYEAQ in the germline V gene. The CDR3 coding sequence is TGTGCCAGCAGCCCGACAGGGTCAACTAATGAAAAACTGTTTTTT. It encodes CASSPTGSTNEKLFF.

This chain links TRBV29-1 with TRBJ1-1, with a weak D call TRBD1 (5 bases). V was shortened by 7 bases and J by 4 bases, with 16 bases between the two germline ends. The CDR3 totals 13 residues. The germline V gene encodes CDR1 SQVTM and CDR2 ANQGSEA. Written as DNA, the CDR3 is TGCAGCGATATGGGTAAGGGGCGCACTGAAGCTTTCTTT. Translating gives CSDMGKGRTEAFF.

J is TRBJ2-3 and V is TRBV7-2; TRBD2 matches at 12 bases. In germline, CDR1 is SGHTA, CDR2 FQGNSA. The V segment lost 1 base and the J segment 7 bases; nucleotides outside the gene matches: 12. CDR3 length: 18 amino acids. The CDR3 nucleotides read TGTGCCAGCAGCTTAGAAAGCCCGACTAGCGGGGGAGGAAATACGCAGTATTTT. Amino acids: CASSLESPTSGGGNTQYF.

A few counts support this clone. The chain uses TRBV15 and TRBJ2-7, with D possibly matching TRBD2 (5 bases). CDR3 length: 12 amino acids. The V and J ends lost 3 bases and 5 bases respectively, with 8 bases between them. Germline V CDR1 and CDR2: LNHNV, YYDKDF (reference sequence). CDR3 sequence: CATSRDLDEQYF. DNA for the CDR3: TGTGCCACCAGCAGGGACTTGGACGAGCAGTACTTC.

This sequence joins TRBV30 and TRBJ2-4; D is undetermined. The V gene's germline CDR1 is GTSNPN and CDR2 SVGIG (reference sequence). Trimming left V 0 bases short and J 6 bases short, with 6 bases between. This CDR3 comprises 12 residues. Written as DNA, the CDR3 is TGTGCCTGGAGTGTCCGACGAAACATTCAGTACTTC. Translation: CAWSVRRNIQYF. The variable domain in full, completed from reference TRBV30 and TRBJ2-4, reads SQTIHQWPATLVQPVGSPLSLECTVEGTSNPNLYWYRQAAGRGLQLLFYSVGIGQISSEVPQNLSASRPQDRQFILSSKKLLLSDSGFYLCAWSVRRNIQYFGAGTRLSVL.

The genes are TRBV9 and TRBJ2-4; no reliable D call. CDR1 is SGDLS and CDR2 is YYNGEE in the germline V gene. The length of the CDR3 is 15 residues. V lost 0 bases to trimming and J lost 0 bases, with 7 bases between them. CDR3 sequence (DNA): TGTGCCAGCAGCGTAGAGGAACTAGCCAAAAACATTCAGTACTTC. This codes for CASSVEELAKNIQYF.

The gene calls are TRBV18 and TRBJ2-7; 10 bases line up with TRBD2. The CDR3 has 14 amino acids. Germline V CDR1 and CDR2: KGHSH, LQKENI. Losses at the gene ends were 6 bases for V and 3 bases for J; bases not matched to a gene: 5. CDR3 DNA sequence: TGTGCCAGCTCCGCTAGCGGGAGTTTCTACGAGCAGTACTTC. Translation gives CASSASGSFYEQYF.

V usage is TRBV6-4 and J usage is TRBJ2-2, with TRBD2 matching over 10 bases. The V gene end was trimmed by 6 bases and the J gene end by 3 bases; junction bases not matched to a gene: 4. This CDR3 has 15 residues. Germline V gene data show CDR1 as MRHNA and CDR2 as SNTAGT. CDR3 nucleotides: TGTGCCAGCAGCCAGCGGGAGGGCGACACCGGGGAGCTGTTTTTT. Amino acids: CASSQREGDTGELFF.

The CDR3 nucleotides read TGTGCCAGCAGCTTAGTGTCCCAGCGGAGTCCCACAGATACGCAGTATTTT. It encodes CASSLVSQRSPTDTQYF. The rearrangement links TRBV7-2 to TRBJ2-3, with a possible D match to TRBD2 (5 bases). Per germline, CDR1 SGHTA and CDR2 FQGNSA. Trimming pared 1 base from V and 2 bases from J, leaving 16 bases between. This CDR3 region has 17 residues.

The chain carries TRBV4-1 and TRBJ1-3; a possible D gene is TRBD1 (5 bases). The V gene's germline CDR1 is MGHRA and CDR2 YSYEKL. The CDR3 consists of 15 residues. Trimming cost V 9 bases and J 0 bases, with 15 bases left between them. The CDR3 DNA follows: TGCGCCAGTTCCAGACAGTCCCTCTCTGGAAACACCATATATTTT. Its translation is CASSRQSLSGNTIYF.

The chain employs TRBV10-2 and TRBJ2-3; 8 bases align to TRBD2. Germline loops: CDR1 WSHSY, CDR2 SAAADI. V shed 2 bases and J 0 bases; nucleotides not matched to a gene: 10. The CDR3 is made up of 18 amino acids. The CDR3 region is CASSETLLAAYSTDTQYF. CDR3 in DNA: TGCGCCAGCAGTGAGACCTTACTAGCGGCCTACAGCACAGATACGCAGTATTTT.

V and J are TRBV19 and TRBJ2-6, with 7 bases lining up with TRBD2. CDR3 length: 15 residues. CDR1 and CDR2 (germline): LNHDA, SQIVND (reference sequence). The junction had 8 bases not matched to a gene; V was cut back by 8 bases and J by 4 bases. The CDR3 protein is CASAEAGVGANVLTF. As DNA, the CDR3 is TGTGCCAGTGCCGAGGCGGGGGTCGGGGCCAACGTCCTGACTTTC.

This chain uses TRBV11-1 with TRBJ2-4, with D possibly being TRBD2 (7 bases). Per the germline V gene, CDR1 is SGHAT and CDR2 is FQDESV (reference sequence). This CDR3 is built from 16 residues. Between the trimmed V and J ends, which lost 5 bases and 0 bases, there was a span of 14 bases. The CDR3 here is CASSAGGGGAKNIQYF. The CDR3, as DNA: TGTGCCAGCAGCGCTGGGGGAGGGGGAGCCAAAAACATTCAGTACTTC.

The sample holds one count of this clone. The chain links TRBV30 to TRBJ1-1; 9 bases map to TRBD1. In germline, CDR1 is GTSNPN, CDR2 SVGIG (reference sequence). This CDR3 is 12 amino acids long. V lost 5 bases, J lost 4 bases, and 2 bases stayed unmatched. CDR3 loop: CAWGQGFTEAFF. The DNA of the CDR3 is TGTGCCTGGGGACAGGGGTTCACTGAAGCTTTCTTT.